This T cell receptor (beta chain) was identified in a study of Tregs in tolerant kidney transplant recipients. General observations from the study: Biological reproducibility was not directly addressed in this study. Tregs expanded with activated donor B cells seemed most donor-specific. Donor-specific Treg expansion exceeded global Treg expansion in tolerant patients, suggesting antigen drive.

This CDR3 contains 13 residues. Between the trimmed V and J ends, which lost 2 bases and 0 bases, there was a span of 7 bases. CDR1 GTSNPN and CDR2 SVGIG come from the germline V gene (reference sequence). Comments on this clone: Its antigen is undetermined.

Recipients received nonmyeloablative bone marrow transplants from related graft donors, with transient mixed chimerism. Unstimulated regulatory T cells (CD4+CD25+CD127-), CD4+CD25- non-regulatory cells, CD4 and CD8 cells were FACS-sorted from thawed PBMCs. Sequencing was performed with immunoSEQ multiplex PCR; in TCRdb, only in-frame clones are kept and a portion is missing. The repertoire has tens of thousands of clones, roughly 93% of them found once; the top ten carry roughly 1.7%. The chain is built from TRBV30 and TRBJ1-1; D gene ambiguous. This material consisted of CD4+ T cells from blood (PBMCs), taken 12 months after the transplant. This receptor was taken from a human patient who received a combined kidney and bone marrow transplant. These T cells may partly come from the graft donor. CDR3 sequence: CAWSPGVNTEAFF. The CDR3 DNA follows: TGTGCCTGGAGTCCCGGGGTGAACACTGAAGCTTTCTTT.